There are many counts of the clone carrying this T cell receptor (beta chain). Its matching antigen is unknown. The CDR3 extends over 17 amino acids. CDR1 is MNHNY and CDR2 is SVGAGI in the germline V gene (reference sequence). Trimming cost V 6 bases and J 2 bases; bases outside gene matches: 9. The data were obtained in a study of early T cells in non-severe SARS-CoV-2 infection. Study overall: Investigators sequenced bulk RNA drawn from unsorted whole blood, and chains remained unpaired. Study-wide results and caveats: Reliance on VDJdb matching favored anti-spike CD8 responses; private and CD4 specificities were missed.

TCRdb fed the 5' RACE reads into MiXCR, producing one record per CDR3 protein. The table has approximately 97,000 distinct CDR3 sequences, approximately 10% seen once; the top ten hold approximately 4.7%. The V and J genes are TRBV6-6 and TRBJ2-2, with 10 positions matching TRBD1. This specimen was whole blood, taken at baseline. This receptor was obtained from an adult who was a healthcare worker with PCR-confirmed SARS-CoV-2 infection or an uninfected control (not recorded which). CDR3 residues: CASRGSTTGGNTGELFF. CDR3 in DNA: TGTGCCAGCAGGGGATCAACGACAGGGGGCAACACCGGGGAGCTGTTTTTT.